A single sample is the source of the 22 T cell receptor beta chains below, sequenced in a study of blood T cell repertoires in COVID-19. Libraries were prepared by immunoSEQ multiplex PCR; TCRdb keeps only in-frame clonotypes and omits some of them. The profile shows roughly 150,000 clones, roughly four fifths of them singletons. Input material: peripheral blood. These TCRs come from a human donor in a cohort sampled during active COVID-19.

The table lists this clone with a few counts. This chain links TRBV27 with TRBJ2-1, with 9 bases matching TRBD1. With V trimmed by 7 bases and J by 5 bases, 15 bases remained unmatched. The CDR3 loop spans 17 amino acids. Germline values: CDR1 MNHEY, CDR2 SMNVEV (reference sequence). In DNA form, the CDR3 reads TGTGCCAGCAAACTCGAGGGGTTTGGGACAGGGAACAATGAGCAGTTCTTC. It translates to CASKLEGFGTGNNEQFF.

This clone has a handful of counts. The chain has TRBV4-3 and TRBJ2-7; 11 bases match TRBD2. V gave up 0 bases and J gave up 7 bases; unmatched junction bases: 5. CDR3 size: 15 residues. Germline loops: CDR1 LGHNA, CDR2 YSLEER. The CDR3 is CASSQDALAGAEQYF. The CDR3 nucleotides are TGCGCCAGCAGCCAAGATGCACTAGCGGGAGCTGAGCAGTACTTC.

The genes are TRBV24-1 and TRBJ2-7; TRBD1 aligns across 8 bases. The V segment lost 5 bases and the J segment 5 bases; nucleotides outside the gene matches: 7. The germline V gene has CDR1 KGHDR and CDR2 SFDVKD. This CDR3 is 14 amino acids long. Here the CDR3 reads CATSARTGMNEQYF. CDR3 bases: TGTGCCACCAGTGCGAGGACAGGGATGAACGAGCAGTACTTC.

The rearrangement uses TRBV13 and TRBJ2-3; 7 nucleotides align to TRBD1. The V gene's germline CDR1 is PRHDT and CDR2 FYEKMQ (reference sequence). The CDR3 is 12 amino acids. V lost 5 bases to trimming and J lost 6 bases; unmatched junction nucleotides: 2. The CDR3 DNA sequence: TGTGCCAGCAGCGTACAGGGGGATACGCAGTATTTT. This translates into CASSVQGDTQYF.

The rearrangement joins TRBV6-2 or TRBV6-3 to TRBJ2-1; 11 bases line up with TRBD2. Germline loops: CDR1 MNHEY, CDR2 SVGEGT. This CDR3 comprises 17 residues. V was pared by 2 bases and J by 7 bases, with 10 bases of the junction left unmatched. Here the CDR3 DNA reads TGTGCCAGCAGTTACATGGGACTAGCGGACTTGGGAAATGAGCAGTTCTTC. Encoded protein: CASSYMGLADLGNEQFF.

The V call is TRBV28, the J call TRBJ2-7; TRBD1 might be the D (6 bases). The V gene's germline CDR1 is MDHEN and CDR2 SYDVKM. Trimming shortened V by 2 bases and J by 4 bases, and 15 bases separated the two germline ends. The CDR3 runs to 15 residues. Here the CDR3 DNA reads TGTGCCAGCAGTTTACCAGGACAGAAAGAGTACGAGCAGTACTTC. This gives the protein CASSLPGQKEYEQYF.

This clone occurred once. The chain employs TRBV27 and TRBJ2-7; 7 bases are a match to TRBD2. Germline V CDR1 and CDR2: MNHEY, SMNVEV (reference sequence). This CDR3 region has 14 residues. The J segment lost 3 bases and the V segment lost 4 bases, leaving 6 bases of the junction unmatched. This chain's CDR3 is CASSSLADIYEQYF. The CDR3, as DNA: TGTGCCAGCAGTTCCCTAGCGGATATCTACGAGCAGTACTTC.

J is TRBJ2-1 and V is TRBV24-1; 9 bases align to TRBD1. The V and J ends lost 4 bases and 0 bases, in that order; junction bases with no gene match: 3. The CDR3 length is 16 residues. The germline V gene encodes CDR1 KGHDR and CDR2 SFDVKD. The CDR3 DNA reads TGTGCCACCAGTGACCCGGGACAGGGCTCCTACAATGAGCAGTTCTTC. Protein: CATSDPGQGSYNEQFF.

The gene calls are TRBV25-1 and TRBJ2-3; tentative D call: TRBD2 (6 bases). The V gene's germline CDR1 is MGHDK and CDR2 SYGVNS. Trimming removed 7 bases from V and 4 bases from J, with 15 bases in between. CDR3 length equals 14 residues. The CDR3 loop is CASTRAGTSDTQYF. Written as DNA, the CDR3 is TGTGCCAGCACTCGGGCGGGAACTTCAGATACGCAGTATTTT.

The chain is built from TRBV6-5 and TRBJ2-7; 8 nucleotides line up with TRBD2. The CDR3 length is 16 residues. CDR1 MNHEY and CDR2 SVGAGI come from the germline V gene. Trimming removed 0 bases from V and 3 bases from J; junction bases left unmatched: 7. The CDR3 coding sequence is TGTGCCAGCAGTTACTCTAGGAGCGGGAGCCGCTACGAGCAGTACTTC. Its translation: CASSYSRSGSRYEQYF.

This chain joins TRBV7-2 and TRBJ1-2; D possibly corresponds to TRBD1 (6 bases). Trimming removed 1 base at V and 3 bases at J, with 12 bases between. The CDR3 covers 15 residues. The germline V gene encodes CDR1 SGHTA and CDR2 FQGNSA. The CDR3 DNA reads as TGTGCCAGCAGCTTAGACGGGGGGCTAGACTATGGCTACACCTTC. It encodes CASSLDGGLDYGYTF.

This sequence joins TRBV2 and TRBJ2-5; weak D call: TRBD1 (8 bases). Between the trimmed V and J ends, which lost 2 bases and 5 bases, there was a span of 12 bases. The length of the CDR3 is 14 residues. Germline V gene data show CDR1 as SNHLY and CDR2 as FYNNEI. CDR3 residues: CASSEIQGGETQYF. CDR3 DNA: TGTGCCAGCAGTGAAATACAGGGGGGGGAGACCCAGTACTTC.

J is TRBJ2-1 and V is TRBV14; D perhaps matches TRBD2 (6 bases). The CDR3 has 14 residues. Germline lookup yields CDR1 SGHDN and CDR2 FVKESK. V dropped 2 bases and J dropped 4 bases, with 9 bases sitting between them. The CDR3 region is CASSQLAHYNEQFF. CDR3 coding DNA: TGTGCCAGCAGCCAACTAGCGCATTACAATGAGCAGTTCTTC.

V usage is TRBV29-1 and J usage is TRBJ1-4, with 7 bases aligning to TRBD1. Germline CDR1 and CDR2: SQVTM and ANQGSEA. V was clipped by 6 bases and J by 6 bases; unmatched bases: 4. This CDR3 has 12 residues. CDR3 DNA sequence: TGCAGCGTAAACAGGGGTGATGAAAAACTGTTTTTT. This encodes CSVNRGDEKLFF. The full variable domain, its missing parts supplied by reference TRBV29-1 and TRBJ1-4, is SAVISQKPSRDICQRGTSLTIQCQVDSQVTMMFWYRQQPGQSLTLIATANQGSEATYESGFVIDKFPISRPNLTFSTLTVSNMSPEDSSIYLCSVNRGDEKLFFGSGTQLSVL.

V is TRBV20-1 and J is TRBJ2-7, with TRBD1 as a possible D gene (7 bases). The CDR3 has 12 amino acids. Between the trimmed V and J ends, which lost 3 bases and 4 bases, there was a span of 10 bases. Per germline, CDR1 DFQATT and CDR2 SNEGSKA (reference sequence). DNA of the CDR3: TGCAGTGCTAGTGCAGGGGGGTACGAGCAGTACTTC. As protein: CSASAGGYEQYF.

This chain connects TRBV7-8 to TRBJ2-3; 9 nucleotides agree with TRBD2. The CDR3 has 14 residues. Trimming removed 3 bases from V and 6 bases from J; junction bases left unmatched: 4. CDR1 SGHVS and CDR2 FQNEAQ come from the germline V gene. The DNA of the CDR3 is TGTGCCAGCAGCTTTTTAGCGGGAGTGGATACGCAGTATTTT. This sequence encodes CASSFLAGVDTQYF. The entire variable domain, with the rest obtained from reference TRBV7-8 and TRBJ2-3, is as follows: GAGVSQSPRYKVAKRGQDVALRCDPISGHVSLFWYQQALGQGPEFLTYFQNEAQLDKSGLPSDRFFAERPEGSVSTLKIQRTQQEDSAVYLCASSFLAGVDTQYFGPGTRLTVL.

This chain links TRBV7-2 with TRBJ1-5; D remains unclear. V gave up 4 bases and J gave up 4 bases, with 8 bases separating them. This CDR3 is built from 13 residues. Germline loops: CDR1 SGHTA, CDR2 FQGNSA. The CDR3 nucleotides are TGTGCCAGCAGCTCCGCGAGAAATCAGCCCCAGCATTTT. Protein: CASSSARNQPQHF. Full variable domain (missing parts from reference TRBV7-2 and TRBJ1-5): GAGVSQSPSNKVTEKGKDVELRCDPISGHTALYWYRQSLGQGLEFLIYFQGNSAPDKSGLPSDRFSAERTGGSVSTLTIQRTQQEDSAVYLCASSSARNQPQHFGDGTRLSIL.

This sequence joins TRBV4-3 and TRBJ1-1, with D possibly being TRBD1 (6 bases). V was shortened by 0 bases and J by 8 bases, with 13 bases between the two germline ends. The CDR3 length is 14 residues. The germline V gene encodes CDR1 LGHNA and CDR2 YSLEER. The CDR3: CASSQDPGGSEAFF. Here the CDR3 DNA reads TGCGCCAGCAGCCAAGATCCGGGGGGCTCGGAAGCTTTCTTT.

Comments on this clone: Distinct nucleotide sequences in the sample also encode this CDR3. The rearrangement joins TRBV7-2 to TRBJ2-2; TRBD2 matches 13 bases. Trimming cost V 3 bases and J 5 bases; bases outside gene matches: 0. CDR3 length: 15 residues. Germline CDR1 is SGHTA and CDR2 is FQGNSA. CDR3 in amino acids: CASSLGLAGTGELFF. As DNA, the CDR3 is TGTGCCAGCAGCTTGGGACTAGCGGGGACCGGGGAGCTGTTTTTT.

J is TRBJ2-3 and V is TRBV29-1, with 12 positions matching TRBD2. Losses at the gene ends were 7 bases for V and 5 bases for J; bases not matched to a gene: 4. The germline gives CDR1 SQVTM, CDR2 ANQGSEA. The CDR3 is 13 residues long. CDR3 nucleotides: TGCAGCGCGCCTAGCGGGGGGGGAGATACGCAGTATTTT. Its translation: CSAPSGGGDTQYF.

This rearrangement joins TRBV6-1 to TRBJ1-1; 9 bases fit TRBD1. Germline V lookup: CDR1 MNHNS, CDR2 SASEGT. With 2 bases clipped from V and 5 bases from J, the junction kept 3 bases outside the gene matches. This CDR3 is built from 14 residues. In DNA form, the CDR3 reads TGTGCCAGCAGTGAATGGACAGGGGTAACTGAAGCTTTCTTT. Translating gives CASSEWTGVTEAFF.

The chain uses TRBV7-6 and TRBJ2-7, with 7 bases identical to TRBD1. The V gene's germline CDR1 is SGHVS and CDR2 FNYEAQ. V shed 5 bases, J shed 4 bases, and the junction held 5 bases outside the gene matches. This CDR3 is built from 13 residues. Here the CDR3 DNA reads TGTGCCAGCAGCGAACAGGGGCGGTACGAGCAGTACTTC. This translates into CASSEQGRYEQYF.